This T cell receptor (beta chain) was sequenced during a study of OX40 agonist ivuxolimab in advanced cancers. Study information: Patients received ivuxolimab, an agonistic anti-OX40 (CD134) antibody.

This clone was recorded a few times. Its specificity is unknown. Study-wide points: Partial responders receiving 0.1-3.0 mg/kg showed among the lowest clonal expansion.

TCRdb's copy holds only in-frame clones and misses some; the assay was immunoSEQ multiplex PCR. The table lists 77,000 or so clones, roughly 90% of them singletons. On cycle 4 day 1 and cycle 7 day 1, as well as at baseline, blood was sampled. The sequencing here drew on CD4+ or CD8+ T cells sorted from blood, taken in a trial of the OX40 agonist ivuxolimab. The clonotype originates from an adult with an advanced solid tumor such as melanoma, head and neck, liver or kidney cancer.

The CDR3, as DNA: TGTGCCAGCAGCTCGGGGCCGGAGGAAGCTTTCTTT. This codes for CASSSGPEEAFF. This chain uses TRBV9 with TRBJ1-1, with D maybe TRBD1 (5 bases). V shed 4 bases and J shed 8 bases, with 12 bases lying between them. The CDR3 length is 12 residues. Germline assignment: CDR1 SGDLS and CDR2 YYNGEE.